This section outlines one TCR beta chain sequence together with its context. The sample comes from a study of blood T cell repertoires in COVID-19. Study in general: Collection of acute and convalescent COVID-19 samples took place in the United States, Italy and Spain.

Only in-frame clones appear in the TCRdb table, and some are missing; sequencing was by immunoSEQ multiplex PCR. The table has 200,000 to 250,000 clones, about 86% seen once. Germline CDR1 reads SGHDN; CDR2 reads FVKESK. This CDR3 region has 17 residues. Trimming cost V 0 bases and J 9 bases, with 21 bases left between them. Sequences were obtained from peripheral blood. The chain is built from TRBV14 and TRBJ2-4; perhaps TRBD1 as D (6 bases). This TCR was recovered from a woman between 45 and 65 years old with COVID-19, enrolled during active disease. CDR3 nucleotide sequence: TGTGCCAGCAGCCAAGATCGAAAAGGCAGGGGTTTGCGCATTCAGTACTTC. It specifies CASSQDRKGRGLRIQYF.